These 3 T cell receptor beta chains came from one sample sequenced in a study of T cells in Graves' hyperthyroidism and ophthalmopathy. TCR beta CDR3 regions were amplified from RNA transcripts. The study used the HTBI primer set for a first-round RT-PCR of the TCR CDR3. MiXCR, applied by TCRdb to the multiplex PCR reads, yields one record per CDR3 protein. This sample has 600,000 to 650,000 distinct CDR3 sequences, with roughly 15% found just once. Sequences were obtained from blood. Receptor source: a woman between 25 and 40 years old with Graves' hyperthyroidism.

This clonotype was found many times. This chain uses TRBV28 with TRBJ2-7; D ambiguous. The V end was cut by 5 bases, the J end by 4 bases, with 3 bases between. This CDR3 contains 10 residues. Per germline, CDR1 MDHEN and CDR2 SYDVKM. The CDR3 DNA reads TGTGCCAGCAGTCAATACGAGCAGTACTTC. Residues: CASSQYEQYF.

This clonotype showed up just a few times. The chain has TRBV18 and TRBJ2-6; D is unresolved. The germline CDR1 and CDR2 sequences are KGHSH and LQKENI. V was cut by 0 bases and J by 2 bases, with 5 bases left in between. CDR3 size: 15 residues. Here the CDR3 DNA reads TGTGCCAGCTCACCACCCGAGACTGGGGCCAACGTCCTGACTTTC. It translates to CASSPPETGANVLTF.

The rearrangement uses TRBV27 and TRBJ2-3, with D maybe TRBD2 (7 bases). Trimming took off 2 bases at V and 1 base at J, with 19 bases between the two ends. Per the germline V gene, CDR1 is MNHEY and CDR2 is SMNVEV (reference sequence). This CDR3 is 18 amino acids long. Here the CDR3 reads CASSLRGGGARGTDTQYF. The CDR3 DNA reads as TGTGCCAGCAGTTTAAGAGGGGGGGGGGCTAGAGGCACAGATACGCAGTATTTT.